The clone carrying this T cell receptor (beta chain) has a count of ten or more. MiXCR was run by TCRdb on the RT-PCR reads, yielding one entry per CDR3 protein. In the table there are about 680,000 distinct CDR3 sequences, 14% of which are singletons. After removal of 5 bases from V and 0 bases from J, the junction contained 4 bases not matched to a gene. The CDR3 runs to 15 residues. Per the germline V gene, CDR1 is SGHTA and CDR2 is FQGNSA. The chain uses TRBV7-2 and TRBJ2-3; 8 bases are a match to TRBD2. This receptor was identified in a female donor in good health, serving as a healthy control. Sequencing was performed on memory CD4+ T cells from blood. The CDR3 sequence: CASSPSGPSTDTQYF. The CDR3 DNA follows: TGTGCCAGCAGCCCTAGCGGGCCCAGCACAGATACGCAGTATTTT.